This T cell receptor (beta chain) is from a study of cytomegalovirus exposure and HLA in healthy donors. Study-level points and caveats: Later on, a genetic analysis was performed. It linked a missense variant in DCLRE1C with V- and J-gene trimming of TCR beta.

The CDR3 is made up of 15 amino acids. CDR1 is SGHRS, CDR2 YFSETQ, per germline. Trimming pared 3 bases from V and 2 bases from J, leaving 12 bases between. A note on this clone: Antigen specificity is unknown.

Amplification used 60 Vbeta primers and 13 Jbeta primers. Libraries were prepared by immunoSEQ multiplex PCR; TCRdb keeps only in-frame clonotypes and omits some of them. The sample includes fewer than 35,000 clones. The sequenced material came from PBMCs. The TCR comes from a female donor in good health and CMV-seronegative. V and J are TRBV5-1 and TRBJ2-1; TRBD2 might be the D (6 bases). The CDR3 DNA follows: TGCGCCAGCAGCTGGGGGACTGCTACCTACAATGAGCAGTTCTTC. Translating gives CASSWGTATYNEQFF.